Below, 5 T cell receptor beta chains from the same sample are listed, as sequenced in a study of T cell repertoires in cytomegalovirus infection. A single record per CDR3 protein comes from TCRdb applying MiXCR to the reads. This sample yields about 360,000 distinct CDR3 sequences, of which 18% are seen a single time; 8.7% belongs to the top ten. Sample: PBMCs. These receptors all stem from a human donor in good health (CMV status not recorded). Some clones in this sample may be carry-over from other donors' samples.

This clonotype was counted at least ten times. V usage is TRBV7-9 and J usage is TRBJ2-3; D is perhaps TRBD2 (5 bases). CDR3 length: 15 amino acids. Trimming removed 3 bases from V and 1 base from J, with 11 bases in between. The germline V gene encodes CDR1 SEHNR and CDR2 FQNEAQ (reference sequence). The CDR3 here is CASSFRLLGTDTQYF. CDR3 sequence (DNA): TGTGCCAGCAGCTTTAGACTACTCGGCACAGATACGCAGTATTTT.

This clonotype was counted at least ten times. The rearrangement uses TRBV7-9 and TRBJ2-3; no reliable D call. Germline V gives CDR1 SEHNR, CDR2 FQNEAQ (reference sequence). The CDR3 loop spans 13 amino acids. The ends were cut back, 0 bases at V and 4 bases at J, with 5 bases in the middle. This CDR3 is CASSLAAADTQYF. CDR3 DNA: TGTGCCAGCAGCTTAGCCGCCGCAGATACGCAGTATTTT. The complete variable domain, with remaining parts taken from reference TRBV7-9 and TRBJ2-3, reads DTGVSQNPRHKITKRGQNVTFRCDPISEHNRLYWYRQTLGQGPEFLTYFQNEAQLEKSRLLSDRFSAERPKGSFSTLEIQRTEQGDSAMYLCASSLAAADTQYFGPGTRLTVL.

The chain couples TRBV19 to TRBJ1-2, with 7 bases fitting TRBD1. This CDR3 has 12 amino acids. CDR1 and CDR2 (germline): LNHDA, SQIVND (reference sequence). Losses at the gene ends were 5 bases for V and 8 bases for J; bases not matched to a gene: 5. The DNA of the CDR3 is TGTGCCAGTAGTGCCCAGGGGGACGGCTACACCTTC. As protein: CASSAQGDGYTF. The entire variable domain, with the rest obtained from reference TRBV19 and TRBJ1-2, is as follows: DGGITQSPKYLFRKEGQNVTLSCEQNLNHDAMYWYRQDPGQGLRLIYYSQIVNDFQKGDIAEGYSVSREKKESFPLTVTSAQKNPTAFYLCASSAQGDGYTFGSGTRLTVV.

This sequence joins TRBV2 and TRBJ2-7; the match to TRBD2 covers 9 bases. Germline V lookup: CDR1 SNHLY, CDR2 FYNNEI. Germline trimming cut 2 bases from V and 3 bases from J; bases unmatched to any gene: 5. The CDR3 loop spans 15 amino acids. CDR3 in DNA: TGTGCCAGCAGTGAACTTAGCGGGGGATTCTACGAGCAGTACTTC. It codes for CASSELSGGFYEQYF.

This clonotype was counted a few times. V and J are TRBV20-1 and TRBJ2-3, with D perhaps TRBD2 (6 bases). This CDR3 comprises 14 residues. Germline assignment: CDR1 DFQATT and CDR2 SNEGSKA (reference sequence). Trimming stripped 7 bases from V and 3 bases from J, with 17 bases between. DNA of the CDR3: TGCAGTGTTCTGACTAGTCCCGATACAGATACGCAGTATTTT. This sequence encodes CSVLTSPDTDTQYF.